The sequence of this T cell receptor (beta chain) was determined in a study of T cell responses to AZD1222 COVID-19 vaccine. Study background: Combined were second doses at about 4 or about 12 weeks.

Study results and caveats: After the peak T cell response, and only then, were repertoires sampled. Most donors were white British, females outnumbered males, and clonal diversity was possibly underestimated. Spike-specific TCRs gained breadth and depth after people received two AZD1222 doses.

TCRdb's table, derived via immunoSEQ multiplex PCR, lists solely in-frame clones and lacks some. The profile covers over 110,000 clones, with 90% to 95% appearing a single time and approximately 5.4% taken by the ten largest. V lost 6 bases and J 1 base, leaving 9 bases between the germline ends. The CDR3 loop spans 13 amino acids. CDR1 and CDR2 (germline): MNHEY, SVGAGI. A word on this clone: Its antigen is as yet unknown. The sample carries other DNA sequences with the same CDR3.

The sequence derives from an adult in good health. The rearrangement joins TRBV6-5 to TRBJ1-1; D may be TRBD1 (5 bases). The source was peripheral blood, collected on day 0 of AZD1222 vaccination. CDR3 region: CASSRTGNTEAFF. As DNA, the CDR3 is TGTGCCAGCAGCCGAACAGGGAACACTGAAGCTTTCTTT.